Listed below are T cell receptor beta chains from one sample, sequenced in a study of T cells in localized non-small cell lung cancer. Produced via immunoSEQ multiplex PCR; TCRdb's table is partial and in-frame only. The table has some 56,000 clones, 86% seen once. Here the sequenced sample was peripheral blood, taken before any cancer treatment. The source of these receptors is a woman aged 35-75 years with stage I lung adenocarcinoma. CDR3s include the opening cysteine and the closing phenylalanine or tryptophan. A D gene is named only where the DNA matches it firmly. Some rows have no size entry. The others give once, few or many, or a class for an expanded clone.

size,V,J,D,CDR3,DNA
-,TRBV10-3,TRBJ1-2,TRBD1,CAISGPRQGLNYGYTF,TGTGCCATCAGTGGCCCTCGACAGGGACTAAACTATGGCTACACCTTC
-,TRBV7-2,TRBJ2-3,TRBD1,CASRGAGGLDTQYF,TGTGCCAGCAGGGGGGCAGGGGGCTTGGATACGCAGTATTTT
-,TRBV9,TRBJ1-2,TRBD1,CASSGGQGIGANYGYTF,TGTGCCAGCAGCGGAGGACAGGGTATAGGGGCTAACTATGGCTACACCTTC
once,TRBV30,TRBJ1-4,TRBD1,CAWRPGQGNNEKLFF,TGTGCCTGGAGACCGGGACAGGGAAATAATGAAAAACTGTTTTTT
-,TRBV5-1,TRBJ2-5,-,CASSISQETQYF,TGCGCCAGCAGTATCTCGCAAGAGACCCAGTACTTC
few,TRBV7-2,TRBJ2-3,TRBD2,CASSLEEVLSGGTDTQYF,TGTGCCAGCAGCTTGGAGGAGGTACTTAGCGGGGGTACAGATACGCAGTATTTT
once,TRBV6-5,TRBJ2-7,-,CASSYGVGMGTEQYF,TGTGCCAGCAGTTACGGGGTTGGAATGGGGACGGAGCAGTACTTC
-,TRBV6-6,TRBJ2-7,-,CASSYGPAYEQYF,TGTGCCAGCAGTTATGGGCCAGCCTACGAGCAGTACTTC
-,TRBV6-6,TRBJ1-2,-,CATRQGGDYGYTF,TGTGCCACCCGGCAGGGAGGGGACTATGGCTACACCTTC
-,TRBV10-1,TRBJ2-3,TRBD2,CASSGVSGGPDTQYF,TGCGCCAGCAGTGGGGTTAGCGGGGGGCCGGATACGCAGTATTTT
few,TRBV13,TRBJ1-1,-,CASSKPDWVDTEAFF,TGTGCCAGCAGCAAACCGGACTGGGTGGACACTGAAGCTTTCTTT
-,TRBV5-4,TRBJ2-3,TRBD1,CASSLQGARTDTQYF,TGTGCCAGCAGCTTGCAGGGGGCAAGAACAGATACGCAGTATTTT
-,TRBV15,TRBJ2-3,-,CATTNKDTQYF,TGTGCCACCACCAACAAAGATACGCAGTATTTT
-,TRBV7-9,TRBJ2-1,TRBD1,CASTSRQGQKNEQFF,TGTGCCAGCACCTCTCGACAGGGGCAGAAGAATGAGCAGTTCTTC
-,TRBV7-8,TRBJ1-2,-,CASSLLGNGQNYGYTF,TGTGCCAGCAGCTTATTGGGAAATGGACAGAACTATGGCTACACCTTC
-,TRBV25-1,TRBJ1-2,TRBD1,CASRGDRANGYTF,TGTGCCAGCAGGGGGGACAGGGCCAATGGCTACACCTTC
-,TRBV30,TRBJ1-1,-,CAWSSPPIGSTEAFF,TGTGCCTGGAGTTCGCCTCCTATAGGTAGTACTGAAGCTTTCTTT
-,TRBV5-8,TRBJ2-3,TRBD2,CASSAGLAATRTDTQYF,TGTGCCAGCAGCGCGGGACTAGCGGCGACAAGGACAGATACGCAGTATTTT
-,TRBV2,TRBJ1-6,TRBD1,CASRGQGGFSPLHF,TGTGCCAGCAGGGGACAGGGCGGATTTTCACCCCTCCACTTT
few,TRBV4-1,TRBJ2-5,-,CASSQEEMETQYF,TGCGCCAGCAGCCAAGAGGAGATGGAGACCCAGTACTTC
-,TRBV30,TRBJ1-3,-,CAWSVWGGQENTIYF,TGTGCCTGGAGTGTATGGGGCGGCCAGGAAAACACCATATATTTT
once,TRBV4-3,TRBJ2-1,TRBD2,CASSPGTSGGVGEQFF,TGCGCCAGCAGCCCGGGAACTAGCGGGGGGGTAGGGGAGCAGTTCTTC
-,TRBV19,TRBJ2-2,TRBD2,CASSLSGGATGELFF,TGTGCCAGTAGTCTTAGCGGGGGCGCCACCGGGGAGCTGTTTTTT
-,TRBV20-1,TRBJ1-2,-,CSARAQSGYTF,TGCAGTGCTAGAGCCCAATCTGGCTACACCTTC
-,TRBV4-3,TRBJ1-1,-,CASSQVVGGTEAFF,TGCGCCAGCAGCCAAGTGGTGGGGGGCACTGAAGCTTTCTTT
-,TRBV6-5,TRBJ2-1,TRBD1,CASSYSGQGQNEQFF,TGTGCCAGCAGTTATTCCGGACAGGGGCAGAATGAGCAGTTCTTC
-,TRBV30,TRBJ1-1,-,CAWSREGEAFF,TGTGCCTGGAGTCGCGAGGGGGAAGCTTTCTTT
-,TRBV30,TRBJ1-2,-,CAWSSDSPGGYTF,TGTGCCTGGAGTTCGGACAGCCCAGGAGGCTACACCTTC
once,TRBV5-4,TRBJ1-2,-,CASSPESGLGGYTF,TGTGCCAGCAGCCCAGAGTCGGGGCTGGGCGGCTACACCTTC
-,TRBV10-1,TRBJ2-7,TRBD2,CASSDTGGPLEQYF,TGCGCCAGCAGTGACACGGGGGGGCCTCTCGAGCAGTACTTC
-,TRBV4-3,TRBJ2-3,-,CASSQSRGRSTDTQYF,TGCGCCAGCAGCCAATCGAGGGGGAGAAGCACAGATACGCAGTATTTT
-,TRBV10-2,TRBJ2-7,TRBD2,CASSDPGLAGSYEQYF,TGCGCCAGCAGCGACCCTGGACTAGCGGGGTCATACGAGCAGTACTTC
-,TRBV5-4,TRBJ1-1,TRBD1,CASSFGQGRTEAFF,TGTGCCAGCAGCTTTGGACAGGGAAGGACTGAAGCTTTCTTT
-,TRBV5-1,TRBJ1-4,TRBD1,CASAGTGAYEKLFF,TGCGCCAGCGCCGGGACAGGGGCTTATGAAAAACTGTTTTTT
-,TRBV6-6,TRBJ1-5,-,CASMRATEGNQPQHF,TGTGCCAGCATGAGGGCGACCGAAGGAAATCAGCCCCAGCATTTT
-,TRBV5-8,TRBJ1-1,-,CASSIGVWRNTEAFF,TGTGCCAGCAGCATAGGGGTTTGGAGGAACACTGAAGCTTTCTTT
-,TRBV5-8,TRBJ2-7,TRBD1,CASSPERTGNNEQYF,TGTGCCAGCAGCCCGGAACGGACAGGGAACAACGAGCAGTACTTC
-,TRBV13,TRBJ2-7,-,CASSSGPQFYEQYF,TGTGCCAGCTCCTCCGGGCCCCAATTCTACGAGCAGTACTTC
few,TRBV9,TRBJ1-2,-,CASSVGQGRGGYTF,TGTGCCAGCAGCGTAGGGCAGGGAAGAGGTGGCTACACCTTC
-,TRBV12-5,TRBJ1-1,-,CASGLELGAGTEAFF,TGTGCTAGTGGTTTGGAACTGGGGGCGGGGACTGAAGCTTTCTTT
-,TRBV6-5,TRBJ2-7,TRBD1,CASSYTGTGGYEQYF,TGTGCCAGCAGCTACACCGGGACAGGGGGCTACGAGCAGTACTTC
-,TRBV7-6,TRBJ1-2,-,CASSLGGDYGYTF,TGTGCCAGCAGCTTAGGAGGGGATTATGGCTACACCTTC
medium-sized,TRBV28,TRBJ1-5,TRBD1,CASRDRDNQPQHF,TGTGCCAGCAGAGACAGGGACAATCAGCCCCAGCATTTT
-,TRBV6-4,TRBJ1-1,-,CASSDSRTAEAFF,TGTGCCAGCAGTGACTCGAGGACCGCTGAAGCTTTCTTT
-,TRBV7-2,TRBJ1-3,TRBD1,CASSSRQGSGNTIYF,TGTGCCAGCAGCTCCCGACAGGGGTCTGGAAACACCATATATTTT
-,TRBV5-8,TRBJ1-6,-,CASSLADSYNSPLHF,TGTGCCAGCAGCTTGGCGGACAGCTATAATTCACCCCTCCACTTT
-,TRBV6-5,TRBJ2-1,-,CASSYSGGPYSDEQFF,TGTGCCAGCAGTTACTCCGGGGGGCCCTATTCCGATGAGCAGTTCTTC
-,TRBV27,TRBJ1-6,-,CASSLKGPAGAISPLHF,TGTGCCAGCAGTTTAAAAGGTCCCGCGGGGGCGATTTCACCCCTCCACTTT
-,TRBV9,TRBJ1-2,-,CASSSSPRDPMGYTF,TGTGCCAGCAGCTCCTCCCCCCGGGACCCTATGGGCTACACCTTC
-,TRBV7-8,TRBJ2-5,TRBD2,CASSARLAGLSQETQYF,TGTGCCAGCAGCGCCCGACTAGCGGGGCTATCACAAGAGACCCAGTACTTC
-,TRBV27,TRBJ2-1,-,CASSLEGGAYNEQFF,TGTGCCAGCAGTTTAGAGGGGGGGGCTTACAATGAGCAGTTCTTC
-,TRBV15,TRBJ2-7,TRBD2,CATSSRTSGGYEQYF,TGTGCCACCAGCTCTAGGACTAGCGGGGGGTACGAGCAGTACTTC
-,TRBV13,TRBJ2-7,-,CASSLGTSSSYEQYF,TGTGCCAGCAGCCTCGGGACTTCGAGCTCCTACGAGCAGTACTTC
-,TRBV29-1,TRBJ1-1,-,CSAGEVQKGTEAFF,TGCAGCGCCGGGGAGGTACAGAAGGGCACTGAAGCTTTCTTT
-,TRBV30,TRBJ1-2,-,CASYRGAAGYTF,TGTGCCTCCTATAGGGGCGCGGCTGGCTACACCTTC
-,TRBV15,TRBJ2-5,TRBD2,CATSRDRTSGAETQYF,TGTGCCACCAGCAGAGATCGGACTAGCGGGGCGGAGACCCAGTACTTC
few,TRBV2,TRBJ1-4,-,CASKGAGTNEKLFF,TGTGCCAGCAAGGGAGCCGGGACTAATGAAAAACTGTTTTTT
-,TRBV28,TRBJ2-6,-,CASTAERAGANVLTF,TGTGCCAGCACTGCTGAGAGAGCTGGGGCCAACGTCCTGACTTTC